Included here is one T cell receptor beta chain sequence, with context. Antigen unknown. Sequenced by immunoSEQ multiplex PCR; TCRdb stores in-frame clones only, minus some. Of tens of thousands of clones in the sample, approximately 90% were seen once. This CDR3 contains 16 residues. J was trimmed by 4 bases and V by 7 bases; bases with no gene match: 13. Germline lookup yields CDR1 LNHDA and CDR2 SQIVND (reference sequence). The source of the sample is a study of early stage breast cancer tumors. Study as a whole: Twelve of the 16 invasive tumors were ER+, PR+ and HER2-. Each sample averaged approximately 10-fold read coverage. Findings and limits, study-wide: Compared with adjacent normal breast, tumors showed about 2.5-fold denser, more clonal T cells. Bulk DNA sequencing of unsorted cells missed chain pairing and markers.

The J gene is TRBJ1-1, the V gene TRBV19; 9 bases align to TRBD1. The receptor comes from a person aged 70 to 79 with breast cancer. The sample was blood. The chain's CDR3 is CASMWTGAYSATEAFF. DNA for the CDR3: TGTGCCAGTATGTGGACAGGGGCCTATAGTGCCACTGAAGCTTTCTTT.